This is a list of T cell receptor beta chains from one sample in a study of blood T cell repertoires in COVID-19. Sequencing was performed with immunoSEQ multiplex PCR; in TCRdb, only in-frame clones are kept and a portion is missing. This table has some 130,000 clones, 81% appearing once. Material for sequencing was peripheral blood. The receptors were gathered from a woman between 55 and 75 years old with active or convalescent COVID-19. CDR3s include the opening cysteine and the closing phenylalanine or tryptophan. A D gene is named only where the DNA matches it firmly. Only some rows state a clone size, as once, few, many or a class for expanded clones.

TRBJ2-7,TRBV19,-,-,TGTGCCAGTAGCCTTACTCTGACGGGCTACGAGCAGTACTTC,CASSLTLTGYEQYF
TRBJ2-1,TRBV7-2,TRBD2,-,TGTGCCAGCAGCCCGATGGCGCGGGGGGCCCTCAATGAGCAGTTCTTC,CASSPMARGALNEQFF
TRBJ1-3,TRBV28,TRBD1,-,TGTGCCAGCGGGCGGACAGGCTCTGGAAACACCATATATTTT,CASGRTGSGNTIYF
TRBJ2-1,TRBV3-1/TRBV3-2,TRBD2,-,TGTGCCAGCAGCCGTAAGAGGGGTAGCGGGGTAAACAATGAGCAGTTCTTC,CASSRKRGSGVNNEQFF
TRBJ2-2,TRBV5-6,-,-,TGTGCCAGCAGCTTGTCTCGGTCCTACACCGGGGAGCTGTTTTTT,CASSLSRSYTGELFF
TRBJ1-4,TRBV5-4,TRBD1,once,TGTGCCAGCAGCAGGACAGGGGGCGGTGAAAAACTGTTTTTT,CASSRTGGGEKLFF
TRBJ2-5,TRBV5-1,-,-,TGCGCCAGCAGCTTGAGAGGACTGCGGCAGGAGACCCAGTACTTC,CASSLRGLRQETQYF
TRBJ1-4,TRBV7-2,-,few,TGTGCCAGCAGCGTAAACGGAGGTGCAACTAATGAAAAACTGTTTTTT,CASSVNGGATNEKLFF
TRBJ2-2,TRBV10-3,-,-,TGTGCCGCTGTGACTACCCCGAACACCGGGGAGCTGTTTTTT,CAAVTTPNTGELFF
TRBJ1-1,TRBV28,-,-,TGTGCCAGCAGTTTATTTTTGACACCGGAAGCTTTCTTT,CASSLFLTPEAFF